The 18 T cell receptor beta chains given below trace back to one sample, sequenced in a study of PD-1 blockade in classical Hodgkin lymphoma. The data were produced by immunoSEQ multiplex PCR, yet TCRdb's version contains in-frame clones alone and is incomplete. The table records approximately 25,000 clones, 70% to 80% of them present only once. Every patient was affected by relapse after autologous stem cell transplantation, while exposure to brentuximab vedotin was not uniform. It was by magnetic negative selection that CD4+ T cells were purified from thawed PBMCs. The sample in question was CD4+ T cells from blood, obtained at baseline. These TCRs come from a human donor with classical Hodgkin lymphoma.

This chain uses TRBV2 with TRBJ1-2, with D possibly matching TRBD1 (6 bases). Deletions cut 6 bases from V and 4 bases from J, with 15 bases between. Per germline, CDR1 SNHLY and CDR2 FYNNEI. This CDR3 region has 14 residues. The CDR3 DNA follows: TGTGCCAGCAGGCCTATGGTGGGGGCCTATGGCTACACCTTC. It yields the protein CASRPMVGAYGYTF. The full variable domain, completed using reference TRBV2 and TRBJ1-2, is EPEVTQTPSHQVTQMGQEVILRCVPISNHLYFYWYRQILGQKVEFLVSFYNNEISEKSEIFDDQFSVERPDGSNFTLKIRSTKLEDSAMYFCASRPMVGAYGYTFGSGTRLTVV.

The rearrangement links TRBV7-3 to TRBJ1-5; D is uncertain. The germline CDR1 and CDR2 sequences are SGHTA and FQGTGA. The CDR3 covers 13 residues. Trimming cost V 5 bases and J 0 bases, with 5 bases left between them. The CDR3 protein is CASSLNSNQPQHF. The CDR3 DNA reads as TGTGCCAGCAGCCTAAATAGCAATCAGCCCCAGCATTTT.

This clone was observed a single time. V is TRBV5-4 and J is TRBJ2-3, with a possible D match to TRBD2 (5 bases). Deletions cut 0 bases from V and 4 bases from J, with 18 bases between. Germline CDR1 SGHNT, CDR2 YYREEE (reference sequence). This CDR3 has 17 amino acids. The CDR3 nucleotides read TGTGCCAGCAGCTTGGGTAGCCTAGCATCGTGGGCAGATACGCAGTATTTT. Translation gives CASSLGSLASWADTQYF.

DNA of the CDR3: TGTGCCAGCATGGGCCCGCTGCGGTCCCGGATGAACACTGAAGCTTTCTTT. It encodes CASMGPLRSRMNTEAFF. This rearrangement joins TRBV11-2 to TRBJ1-1, with D unclear. The CDR3 has 17 residues. The V gene's germline CDR1 is SGHAT and CDR2 FQNNGV. Trimming pared 7 bases from V and 0 bases from J, leaving 21 bases between.

The CDR3 sequence is CASSPGQGLNIQYF. CDR3 in DNA: TGCGCCAGCAGCCCCGGACAGGGCCTAAACATTCAGTACTTC. The chain is built from TRBV4-3 and TRBJ2-4, with 8 bases fitting TRBD1. Germline V gene data show CDR1 as LGHNA and CDR2 as YSLEER. The CDR3 is 14 residues long. Trimming took 4 bases from V and 6 from J; bases not matched to a gene: 5.

This chain links TRBV19 with TRBJ2-5; maybe TRBD1 (6 bases). In germline, CDR1 is LNHDA, CDR2 SQIVND (reference sequence). V lost 9 bases and J lost 2, with 13 bases in between. The CDR3 sequence is 13 residues long. This CDR3 reads CASRIGQQETQYF. CDR3 in DNA: TGTGCCAGCCGAATAGGACAGCAAGAGACCCAGTACTTC.

This clone was detected a few times. V is TRBV15 and J is TRBJ2-2, with 7 bases that match TRBD1. This CDR3 has 17 amino acids. Germline trimming cut 3 bases from V and 8 bases from J; bases unmatched to any gene: 15. Germline V gene data show CDR1 as LNHNV and CDR2 as YYDKDF (reference sequence). Written as DNA, the CDR3 is TGTGCCACCAGCAGCCTTCAGGGGGAACGTTCGGATGGGGAGCTGTTTTTT. This codes for CATSSLQGERSDGELFF.

The chain joins TRBV7-2 to TRBJ1-5, with D possibly TRBD1 on 5 matching bases. The CDR3 extends over 14 amino acids. Germline assignment: CDR1 SGHTA and CDR2 FQGNSA. V shed 4 bases and J shed 5 bases, with 12 bases lying between them. In DNA form, the CDR3 reads TGTGCCAGCAGCTCGGGGCACCTCGATCAGCCCCAGCATTTT. Protein sequence: CASSSGHLDQPQHF. The variable domain in full, completed from reference TRBV7-2 and TRBJ1-5, reads GAGVSQSPSNKVTEKGKDVELRCDPISGHTALYWYRQSLGQGLEFLIYFQGNSAPDKSGLPSDRFSAERTGGSVSTLTIQRTQQEDSAVYLCASSSGHLDQPQHFGDGTRLSIL.

The DNA for the CDR3 is TGTGCCAGCAGCTTAGGGGCTACCAATCAGCCCCAGCATTTT. Translated, it gives CASSLGATNQPQHF. The chain has TRBV7-9 and TRBJ1-5; D remains ambiguous. The CDR3 length is 14 residues. The V end lost 1 base, the J end lost 3 bases, and 7 bases lay between the germline ends. The V gene's germline CDR1 is SEHNR and CDR2 FQNEAQ (reference sequence). Looking up the rest from reference TRBV7-9 and TRBJ1-5 gives the full variable domain: DTGVSQNPRHKITKRGQNVTFRCDPISEHNRLYWYRQTLGQGPEFLTYFQNEAQLEKSRLLSDRFSAERPKGSFSTLEIQRTEQGDSAMYLCASSLGATNQPQHFGDGTRLSIL.

The V and J genes are TRBV6-5 and TRBJ2-1; 7 bases align to TRBD1. Trimming at V came to 6 bases and at J to 7 bases, leaving 12 bases not matched to a gene. Germline assignment: CDR1 MNHEY and CDR2 SVGAGI. The CDR3 contains 15 residues. CDR3 amino acids: CASSDLPGQKNEQFF. The CDR3 region has the DNA TGTGCCAGCAGCGACCTACCGGGACAGAAGAATGAGCAGTTCTTC.

V usage is TRBV19 and J usage is TRBJ1-4, with 7 bases matching TRBD1. This CDR3 contains 16 residues. CDR1 and CDR2 (germline): LNHDA, SQIVND (reference sequence). V dropped 5 bases and J dropped 1; count of bases not matched to a gene: 7. CDR3 region: CASSSTGVITNEKLFF. For the CDR3, the DNA is TGTGCCAGTAGTTCTACAGGGGTGATAACTAATGAAAAACTGTTTTTT.

The rearrangement joins TRBV10-1 to TRBJ2-1; D may be TRBD1 or TRBD2 (5 bases each). With 6 bases removed from V and 5 bases from J, the gap between germline ends came to 14 bases. The CDR3 covers 14 residues. Germline V gene sequence: CDR1 WNHNN, CDR2 SYGVQD (reference sequence). CDR3: CASSDPGPNNEQFF. CDR3 in DNA: TGCGCCAGCAGCGACCCGGGACCAAACAATGAGCAGTTCTTC.

The genes are TRBV18 and TRBJ2-1, with D unclear. This CDR3 is 15 amino acids long. The germline gives CDR1 KGHSH, CDR2 LQKENI. The germline V and J ends were trimmed by 2 bases and 3 bases, with 11 bases remaining between them. The CDR3 sequence: CASSPGISDYNEQFF. The CDR3 coding sequence is TGTGCCAGCTCACCAGGCATCAGCGACTACAATGAGCAGTTCTTC.

This chain joins TRBV6-6 and TRBJ1-5; D perhaps matches TRBD1 (6 bases). This CDR3 has 13 amino acids. Trimming stripped 6 bases from V and 4 bases from J, with 10 bases between. Germline V gives CDR1 MNHNY, CDR2 SVGAGI (reference sequence). The CDR3 protein is CASSYRVNQPQHF. CDR3 DNA: TGTGCCAGCAGCTACAGGGTAAATCAGCCCCAGCATTTT.

This chain's CDR3 is CASSLGRQGVPEKLFF. The CDR3 DNA follows: TGTGCCAGCAGCTTAGGAAGGCAGGGGGTTCCGGAAAAACTGTTTTTT. The rearrangement uses TRBV11-2 and TRBJ1-4; TRBD1 agrees at 7 bases. The CDR3 length is 16 residues. V lost 1 base to trimming and J lost 8 bases; unmatched junction nucleotides: 10. The V gene's germline CDR1 is SGHAT and CDR2 FQNNGV.

The chain carries TRBV30 and TRBJ2-5; a weak D match, TRBD2 (7 bases). From germline, CDR1 is GTSNPN and CDR2 SVGIG (reference sequence). Trimming left V 2 bases short and J 5 bases short, with 18 bases between. CDR3 length: 15 residues. CDR3 DNA sequence: TGTGCCTGGAGTAGAGGCGTACAGGGAGGGGAGACCCAGTACTTC. This encodes CAWSRGVQGGETQYF.

The J gene is TRBJ1-1, the V gene TRBV6-6; tentatively, D is TRBD1 (6 bases). The CDR3 contains 16 residues. The V gene lost 3 bases and the J gene lost 5 bases, with 19 bases spanning the gap. Germline V gives CDR1 MNHNY, CDR2 SVGAGI (reference sequence). This chain's CDR3 is CASSYPFRGIGTEAFF. In DNA form, the CDR3 reads TGTGCCAGCAGTTATCCTTTCAGGGGTATTGGGACTGAAGCTTTCTTT.

This clone was recorded only once. This chain uses TRBV11-3 with TRBJ2-3; D ambiguous. The CDR3 is 14 amino acids. Germline CDR1 and CDR2: SGHNT and YENEEA. The V end was cut by 5 bases, the J end by 0 bases, with 9 bases between. The CDR3 here is CASSTMASTDTQYF. CDR3 coding DNA: TGTGCCAGCAGCACAATGGCTAGCACAGATACGCAGTATTTT.